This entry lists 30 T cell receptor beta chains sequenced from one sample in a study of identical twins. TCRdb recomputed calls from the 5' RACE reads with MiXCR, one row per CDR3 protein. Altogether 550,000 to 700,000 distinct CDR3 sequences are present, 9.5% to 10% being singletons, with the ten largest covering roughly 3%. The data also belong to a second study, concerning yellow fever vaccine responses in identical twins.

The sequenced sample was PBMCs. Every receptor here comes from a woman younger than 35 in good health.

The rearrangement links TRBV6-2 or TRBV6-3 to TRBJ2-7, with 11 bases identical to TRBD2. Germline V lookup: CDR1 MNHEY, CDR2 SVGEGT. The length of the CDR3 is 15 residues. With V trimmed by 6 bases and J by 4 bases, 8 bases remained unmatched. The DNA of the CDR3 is TGTGCCAGCAGCCCACTAGCGGGGGAAATATACGAGCAGTACTTC. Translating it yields CASSPLAGEIYEQYF.

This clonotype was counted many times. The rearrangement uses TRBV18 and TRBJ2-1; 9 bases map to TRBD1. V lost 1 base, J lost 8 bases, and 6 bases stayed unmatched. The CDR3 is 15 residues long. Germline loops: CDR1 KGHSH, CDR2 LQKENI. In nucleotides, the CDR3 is TGTGCCAGCTCACCACAAGGACAGGGGACAGATGAGCAGTTCTTC. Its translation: CASSPQGQGTDEQFF.

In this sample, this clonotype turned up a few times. The CDR3 region has the DNA TGTGCCAGCTCAACGGGAGGGGCCGGTGAAAAACTGTTTTTT. Its protein is CASSTGGAGEKLFF. The gene calls are TRBV18 and TRBJ1-4, with D tentatively TRBD1 (5 bases). Trimming stripped 5 bases from V and 7 bases from J, with 14 bases between. This CDR3 has 14 amino acids. Per germline, CDR1 KGHSH and CDR2 LQKENI. Full variable domain (rest looked up from reference TRBV18 and TRBJ1-4): NAGVMQNPRHLVRRRGQEARLRCSPMKGHSHVYWYRQLPEEGLKFMVYLQKENIIDESGMPKERFSAEFPKEGPSILRIQQVVRGDSAAYFCASSTGGAGEKLFFGSGTQLSVL.

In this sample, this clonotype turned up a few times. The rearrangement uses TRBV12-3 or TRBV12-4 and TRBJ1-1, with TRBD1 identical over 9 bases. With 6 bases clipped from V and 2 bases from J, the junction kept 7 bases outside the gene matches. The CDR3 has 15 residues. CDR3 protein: CASRPRTGANTEAFF. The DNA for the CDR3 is TGTGCCAGCAGACCTCGGACAGGGGCTAACACTGAAGCTTTCTTT.

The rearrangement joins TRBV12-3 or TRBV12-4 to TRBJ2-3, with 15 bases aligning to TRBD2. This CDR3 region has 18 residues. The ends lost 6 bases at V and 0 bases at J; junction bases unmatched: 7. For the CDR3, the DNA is TGTGCCAGCAGAAACGGACTAGCGGGAGGGTCCAGCACAGATACGCAGTATTTT. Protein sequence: CASRNGLAGGSSTDTQYF.

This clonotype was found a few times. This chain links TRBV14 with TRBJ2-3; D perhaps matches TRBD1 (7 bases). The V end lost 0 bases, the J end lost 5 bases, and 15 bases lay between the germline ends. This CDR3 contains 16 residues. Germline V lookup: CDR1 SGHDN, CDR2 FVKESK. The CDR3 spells CASSQDVGRGVDTQYF. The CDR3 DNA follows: TGTGCCAGCAGCCAAGATGTCGGCAGGGGGGTAGATACGCAGTATTTT. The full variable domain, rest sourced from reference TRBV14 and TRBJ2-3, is EAGVTQFPSHSVIEKGQTVTLRCDPISGHDNLYWYRRVMGKEIKFLLHFVKESKQDESGMPNNRFLAERTGGTYSTLKVQPAELEDSGVYFCASSQDVGRGVDTQYFGPGTRLTVL.

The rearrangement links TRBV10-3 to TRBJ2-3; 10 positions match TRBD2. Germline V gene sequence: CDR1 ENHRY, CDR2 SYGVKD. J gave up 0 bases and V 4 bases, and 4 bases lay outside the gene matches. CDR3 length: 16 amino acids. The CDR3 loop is CAISGLAGESTDTQYF. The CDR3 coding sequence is TGTGCCATCAGTGGGCTAGCGGGGGAAAGCACAGATACGCAGTATTTT.

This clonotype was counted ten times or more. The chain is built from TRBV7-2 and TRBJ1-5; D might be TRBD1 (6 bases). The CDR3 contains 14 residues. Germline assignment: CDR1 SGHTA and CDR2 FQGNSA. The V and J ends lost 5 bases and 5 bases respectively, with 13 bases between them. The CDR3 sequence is CASSPRDTYQPQHF. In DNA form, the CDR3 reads TGTGCCAGCAGCCCCCGGGACACCTATCAGCCCCAGCATTTT.

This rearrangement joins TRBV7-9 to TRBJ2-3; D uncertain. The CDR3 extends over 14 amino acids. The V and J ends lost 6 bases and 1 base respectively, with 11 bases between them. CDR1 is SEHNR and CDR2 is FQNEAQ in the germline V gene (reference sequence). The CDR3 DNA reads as TGTGCCAGCAGTCCCCTTCGGGGCACAGATACGCAGTATTTT. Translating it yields CASSPLRGTDTQYF.

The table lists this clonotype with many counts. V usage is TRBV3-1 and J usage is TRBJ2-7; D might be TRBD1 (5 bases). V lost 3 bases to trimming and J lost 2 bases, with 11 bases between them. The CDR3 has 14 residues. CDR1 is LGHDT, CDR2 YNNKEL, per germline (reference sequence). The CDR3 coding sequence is TGTGCCAGCAGCCACAGGGATAAGGCCTACGAGCAGTACTTC. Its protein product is CASSHRDKAYEQYF.

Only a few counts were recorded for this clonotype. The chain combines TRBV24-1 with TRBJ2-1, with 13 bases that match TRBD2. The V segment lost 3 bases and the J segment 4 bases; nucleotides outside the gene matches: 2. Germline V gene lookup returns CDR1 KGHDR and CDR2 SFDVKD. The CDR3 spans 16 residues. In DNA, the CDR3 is TGTGCCACCAGTGATATGGGACTAGCGGGGTACAATGAGCAGTTCTTC. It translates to CATSDMGLAGYNEQFF.

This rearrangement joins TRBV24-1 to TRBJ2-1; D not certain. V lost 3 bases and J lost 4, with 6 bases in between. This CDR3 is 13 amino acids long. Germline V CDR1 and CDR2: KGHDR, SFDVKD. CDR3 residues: CATSDLLYNEQFF. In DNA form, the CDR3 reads TGTGCCACCAGTGATCTCTTGTACAATGAGCAGTTCTTC.

The chain's CDR3 is CSARDFQLAVNIQYF. The CDR3 bases are TGCAGTGCTAGAGATTTTCAACTAGCGGTAAACATTCAGTACTTC. The chain is built from TRBV20-1 and TRBJ2-4; 8 nucleotides match TRBD2. V was clipped by 0 bases and J by 6 bases; unmatched bases: 7. The CDR3 is 15 residues long. CDR1 and CDR2 from the germline V gene are DFQATT and SNEGSKA (reference sequence).

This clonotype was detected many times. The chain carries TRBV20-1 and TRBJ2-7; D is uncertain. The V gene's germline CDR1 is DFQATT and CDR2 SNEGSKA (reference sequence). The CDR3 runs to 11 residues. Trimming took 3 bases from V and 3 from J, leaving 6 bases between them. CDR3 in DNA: TGCAGTGCTAGGGGCGGCTACGAGCAGTACTTC. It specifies CSARGGYEQYF.

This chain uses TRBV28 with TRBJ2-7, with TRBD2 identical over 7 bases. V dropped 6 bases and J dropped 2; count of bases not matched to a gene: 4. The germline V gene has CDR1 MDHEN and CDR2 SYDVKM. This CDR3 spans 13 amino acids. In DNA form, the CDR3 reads TGTGCCAGCAGGCTAGCGGATACCTACGAGCAGTACTTC. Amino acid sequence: CASRLADTYEQYF.

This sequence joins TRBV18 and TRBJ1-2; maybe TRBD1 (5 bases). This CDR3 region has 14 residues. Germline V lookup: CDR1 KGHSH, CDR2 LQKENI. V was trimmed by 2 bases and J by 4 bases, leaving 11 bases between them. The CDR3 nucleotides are TGTGCCAGCTCACCAATCGGGACTACCTATGGCTACACCTTC. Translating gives CASSPIGTTYGYTF.

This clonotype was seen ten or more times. The CDR3 bases are TGTGCCAGCAGTCCCTCACTAGCGGGACTATCAACCCAGTACTTC. Encoded protein: CASSPSLAGLSTQYF. V and J are TRBV12-3 or TRBV12-4 and TRBJ2-5; TRBD2 matches 10 bases. J lost 8 bases, V lost 5 bases, and 11 bases had no gene match. The CDR3 has 15 residues.

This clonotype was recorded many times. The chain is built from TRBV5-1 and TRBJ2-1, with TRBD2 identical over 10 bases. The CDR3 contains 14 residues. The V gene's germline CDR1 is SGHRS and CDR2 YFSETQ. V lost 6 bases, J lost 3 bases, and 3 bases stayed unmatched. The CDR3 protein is CASNASGGYNEQFF. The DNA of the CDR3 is TGCGCCAGCAACGCTAGCGGGGGCTACAATGAGCAGTTCTTC.

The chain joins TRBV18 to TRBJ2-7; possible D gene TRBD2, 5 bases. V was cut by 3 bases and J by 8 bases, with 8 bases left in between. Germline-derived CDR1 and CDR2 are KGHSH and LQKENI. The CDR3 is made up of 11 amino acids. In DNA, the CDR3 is TGTGCCAGCTCACCTGGGGAGCAGCAGTACTTC. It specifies CASSPGEQQYF.

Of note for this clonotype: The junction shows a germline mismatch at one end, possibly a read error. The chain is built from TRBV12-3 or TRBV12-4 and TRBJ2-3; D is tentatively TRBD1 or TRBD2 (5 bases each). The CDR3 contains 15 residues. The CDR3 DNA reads TGTGCCAGCAGTGGGCCGGGACCCTTCACAGATGCGCAGTATTTT. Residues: CASSGPGPFTDAQYF.

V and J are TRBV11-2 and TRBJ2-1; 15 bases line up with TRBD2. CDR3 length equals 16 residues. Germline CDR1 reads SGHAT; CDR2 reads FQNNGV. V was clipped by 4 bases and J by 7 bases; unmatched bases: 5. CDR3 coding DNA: TGTGCCAGCAGCTGGACTAGCGGGGGGGCGGGGAATGAGCAGTTCTTC. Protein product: CASSWTSGGAGNEQFF.

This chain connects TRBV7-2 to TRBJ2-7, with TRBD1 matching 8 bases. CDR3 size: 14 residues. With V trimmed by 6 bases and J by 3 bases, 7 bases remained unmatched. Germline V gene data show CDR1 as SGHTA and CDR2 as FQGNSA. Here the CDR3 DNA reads TGTGCCAGCAGAGCATTAGGGACAGGCTACGAGCAGTACTTC. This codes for CASRALGTGYEQYF.

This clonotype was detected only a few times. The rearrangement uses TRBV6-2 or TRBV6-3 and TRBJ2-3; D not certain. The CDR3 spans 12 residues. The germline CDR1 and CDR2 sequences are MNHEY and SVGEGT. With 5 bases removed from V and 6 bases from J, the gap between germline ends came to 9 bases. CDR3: CASSPTWDTQYF. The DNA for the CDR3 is TGTGCCAGCAGTCCCACGTGGGATACGCAGTATTTT.

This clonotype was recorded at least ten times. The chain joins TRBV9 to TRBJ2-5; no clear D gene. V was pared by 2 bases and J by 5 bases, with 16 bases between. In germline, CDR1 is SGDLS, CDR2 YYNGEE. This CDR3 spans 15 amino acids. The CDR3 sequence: CASSVDMIREETQYF. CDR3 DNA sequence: TGTGCCAGCAGCGTCGACATGATTCGAGAGGAGACCCAGTACTTC.

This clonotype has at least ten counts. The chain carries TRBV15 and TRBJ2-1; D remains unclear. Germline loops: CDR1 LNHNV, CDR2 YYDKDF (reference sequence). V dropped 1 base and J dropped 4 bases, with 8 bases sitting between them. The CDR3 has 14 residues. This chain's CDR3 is CATSRGTQYNEQFF. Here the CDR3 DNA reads TGTGCCACCAGCAGAGGCACACAATACAATGAGCAGTTCTTC.

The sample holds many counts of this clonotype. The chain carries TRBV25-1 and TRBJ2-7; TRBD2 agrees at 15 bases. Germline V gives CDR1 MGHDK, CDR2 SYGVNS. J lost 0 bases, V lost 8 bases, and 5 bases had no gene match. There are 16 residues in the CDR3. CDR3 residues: CASAGLAGGSSYEQYF. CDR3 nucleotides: TGTGCCAGCGCGGGACTAGCGGGAGGAAGCTCCTACGAGCAGTACTTC.

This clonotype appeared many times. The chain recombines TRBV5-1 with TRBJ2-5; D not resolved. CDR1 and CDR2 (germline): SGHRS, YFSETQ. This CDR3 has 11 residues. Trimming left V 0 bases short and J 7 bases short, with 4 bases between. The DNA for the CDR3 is TGCGCCAGCAGCTTGGAGGGGACCCAGTACTTC. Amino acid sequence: CASSLEGTQYF. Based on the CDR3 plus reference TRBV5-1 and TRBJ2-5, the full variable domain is KAGVTQTPRYLIKTRGQQVTLSCSPISGHRSVSWYQQTPGQGLQFLFEYFSETQRNKGNFPGRFSGRQFSNSRSEMNVSTLELGDSALYLCASSLEGTQYFGPGTRLLVL.

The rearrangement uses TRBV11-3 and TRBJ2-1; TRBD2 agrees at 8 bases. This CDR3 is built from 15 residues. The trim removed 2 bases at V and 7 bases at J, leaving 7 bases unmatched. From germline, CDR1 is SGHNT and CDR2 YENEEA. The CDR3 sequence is CASSLRSGSRNEQFF. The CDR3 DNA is TGTGCCAGCAGCTTAAGGAGCGGGAGTAGGAATGAGCAGTTCTTC.

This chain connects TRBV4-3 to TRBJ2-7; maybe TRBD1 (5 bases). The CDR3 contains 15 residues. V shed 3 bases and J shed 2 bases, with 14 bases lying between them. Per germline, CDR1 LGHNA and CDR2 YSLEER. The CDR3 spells CASSQGFGAAYEQYF. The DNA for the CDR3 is TGCGCCAGCAGCCAGGGGTTTGGGGCCGCCTACGAGCAGTACTTC.

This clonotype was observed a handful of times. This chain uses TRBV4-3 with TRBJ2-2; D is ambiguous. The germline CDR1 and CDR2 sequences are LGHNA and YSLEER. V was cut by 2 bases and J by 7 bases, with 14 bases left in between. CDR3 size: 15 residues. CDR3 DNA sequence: TGCGCCAGCAGCCAAAATCGTGCTTTGAACGGGGAGCTGTTTTTT. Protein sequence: CASSQNRALNGELFF.